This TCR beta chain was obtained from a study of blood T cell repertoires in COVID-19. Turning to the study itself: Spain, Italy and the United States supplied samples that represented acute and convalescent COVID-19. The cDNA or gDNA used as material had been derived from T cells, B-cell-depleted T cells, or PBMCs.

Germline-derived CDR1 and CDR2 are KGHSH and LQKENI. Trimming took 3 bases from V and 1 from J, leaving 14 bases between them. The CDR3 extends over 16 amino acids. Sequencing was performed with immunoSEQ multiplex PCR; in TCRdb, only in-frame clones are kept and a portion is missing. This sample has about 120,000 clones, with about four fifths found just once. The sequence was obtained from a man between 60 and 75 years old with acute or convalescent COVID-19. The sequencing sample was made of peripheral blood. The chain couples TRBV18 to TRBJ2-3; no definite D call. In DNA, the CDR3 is TGTGCCAGCTCACCTGTCGGAGTGTATGGCACAGATACGCAGTATTTT. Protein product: CASSPVGVYGTDTQYF. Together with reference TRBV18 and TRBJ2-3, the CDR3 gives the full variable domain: NAGVMQNPRHLVRRRGQEARLRCSPMKGHSHVYWYRQLPEEGLKFMVYLQKENIIDESGMPKERFSAEFPKEGPSILRIQQVVRGDSAAYFCASSPVGVYGTDTQYFGPGTRLTVL.